The 27 T cell receptor beta chains listed next were all sequenced from one sample in a study of radiotherapy plus CTLA-4 blockade in lung cancer. The protocol was immunoSEQ multiplex PCR, while the TCRdb copy is restricted to in-frame clones and leaves out a portion. The repertoire consists of some 98,000 clones, with approximately 85% occurring once and the leading ten covering around 3.7%. Source: peripheral blood, taken from a patient treated with radiotherapy plus ipilimumab. These receptors came from a human donor with non-small cell lung cancer who had a partial response to radiotherapy plus ipilimumab.

Here the CDR3 reads CASSFDRGNQPQHF. In DNA form, the CDR3 reads TGTGCCAGCAGCTTCGACAGGGGCAATCAGCCCCAGCATTTT. This chain connects TRBV7-8 to TRBJ1-5, with 7 bases fitting TRBD1. The V segment lost 3 bases and the J segment 2 bases; nucleotides outside the gene matches: 1. CDR1 SGHVS and CDR2 FQNEAQ come from the germline V gene. This CDR3 is built from 14 residues.

The V gene is TRBV29-1, the J gene TRBJ2-1; weak D call: TRBD1 (5 bases). Trimming removed 4 bases at V and 7 bases at J, with 11 bases between. The CDR3 spans 12 residues. Germline V gives CDR1 SQVTM, CDR2 ANQGSEA. In DNA, the CDR3 is TGCAGCGTTGTACGGCAGGGTAATGAGCAGTTCTTC. This encodes CSVVRQGNEQFF.

The chain uses TRBV5-8 and TRBJ2-5, with unresolved D. This CDR3 comprises 13 residues. The germline V gene encodes CDR1 SGHTS and CDR2 YDEGEE. Trimming removed 4 bases at V and 5 bases at J, with 12 bases between. As DNA, the CDR3 is TGTGCCAGCAGCGTGGACGTACGGGAGACCCAGTACTTC. Translating it yields CASSVDVRETQYF.

The J gene is TRBJ1-5, the V gene TRBV4-3; maybe TRBD1 (6 bases). This CDR3 is built from 15 residues. Trimming cost V 5 bases and J 6 bases, with 17 bases left between them. In germline, CDR1 is LGHNA, CDR2 YSLEER. CDR3: CASSLGASPGQPQHF. As DNA, the CDR3 is TGCGCCAGCAGCTTGGGGGCTTCCCCCGGTCAGCCCCAGCATTTT.

The chain recombines TRBV2 with TRBJ2-7, with 8 bases lining up with TRBD2. V gave up 4 bases and J gave up 2 bases; unmatched junction bases: 4. CDR1 and CDR2 (germline): SNHLY, FYNNEI. This CDR3 spans 14 amino acids. CDR3 sequence reads: CASSVLAGTYEQYF. CDR3 nucleotide sequence: TGTGCCAGCAGTGTCCTAGCGGGTACCTACGAGCAGTACTTC.

CDR3 amino acids: CASSLGAGASDTQYF. DNA of the CDR3: TGCGCCAGCAGCTTAGGGGCGGGAGCCTCAGATACGCAGTATTTT. The chain has TRBV5-1 and TRBJ2-3; 7 nucleotides match TRBD2. Germline CDR1 SGHRS, CDR2 YFSETQ. J lost 4 bases, V lost 2 bases, and 7 bases had no gene match. This CDR3 is 15 amino acids long.

The chain recombines TRBV7-9 with TRBJ2-4; 11 bases align to TRBD1. The CDR3 has 15 residues. V was clipped by 4 bases and J by 4 bases; unmatched bases: 3. From germline, CDR1 is SEHNR and CDR2 FQNEAQ (reference sequence). CDR3 bases: TGTGCCAGCAGCTGGGGACAGGGGGTAAAAAACATTCAGTACTTC. Residues: CASSWGQGVKNIQYF.

This chain links TRBV28 with TRBJ1-1; no firm D call. Deletions cut 4 bases from V and 0 bases from J, with 9 bases between. CDR3 size: 14 residues. Germline lookup yields CDR1 MDHEN and CDR2 SYDVKM. CDR3 sequence (DNA): TGTGCCAGCAGTTCAGGTGGCATGAACACTGAAGCTTTCTTT. Amino acids: CASSSGGMNTEAFF. Based on the CDR3 plus reference TRBV28 and TRBJ1-1, the full variable domain is DVKVTQSSRYLVKRTGEKVFLECVQDMDHENMFWYRQDPGLGLRLIYFSYDVKMKEKGDIPEGYSVSREKKERFSLILESASTNQTSMYLCASSSGGMNTEAFFGQGTRLTVV.

V is TRBV7-9 and J is TRBJ2-4; 7 positions agree with TRBD1. The germline CDR1 and CDR2 sequences are SEHNR and FQNEAQ (reference sequence). With 1 base clipped from V and 0 bases from J, the junction kept 9 bases outside the gene matches. There are 18 residues in the CDR3. The DNA for the CDR3 is TGTGCCAGCAGCTTAGAGGACAGGACAGGCCCAGCCAAAAACATTCAGTACTTC. This translates into CASSLEDRTGPAKNIQYF.

V and J are TRBV5-4 and TRBJ2-1; possible D gene TRBD2, 6 bases. Trimming took off 0 bases at V and 4 bases at J, with 14 bases between the two ends. The germline gives CDR1 SGHNT, CDR2 YYREEE (reference sequence). The CDR3 has 16 residues. CDR3: CASSLVGGGQYNEQFF. For the CDR3, the DNA is TGTGCCAGCAGCTTGGTGGGGGGAGGCCAATACAATGAGCAGTTCTTC.

The rearrangement links TRBV11-2 to TRBJ2-3, with a tentative D call TRBD2 (8 bases). The germline gives CDR1 SGHAT, CDR2 FQNNGV. The CDR3 spans 16 residues. Trimming left V 3 bases short and J 3 bases short, with 16 bases between. The CDR3 loop reads CASSFIAGQLTDTQYF. The CDR3 DNA is TGTGCCAGCAGCTTCATAGCGGGACAGCTGACAGATACGCAGTATTTT.

This chain links TRBV7-3 with TRBJ2-7; possibly TRBD2 for D (6 bases). Trimming left V 5 bases short and J 3 bases short, with 17 bases between. The CDR3 sequence is 15 residues long. The germline V gene has CDR1 SGHTA and CDR2 FQGTGA. CDR3 in amino acids: CASSHTWDWLYEQYF. CDR3 nucleotides: TGTGCCAGCAGCCATACGTGGGACTGGCTCTACGAGCAGTACTTC.

V gene TRBV7-8 combines with J gene TRBJ1-3; 10 nucleotides agree with TRBD1. The CDR3 spans 14 residues. From germline, CDR1 is SGHVS and CDR2 FQNEAQ. The V and J ends lost 4 bases and 4 bases, in that order; junction bases with no gene match: 1. The CDR3 DNA sequence: TGTGCCAGCAGCTCGACAGGGGGCGGAAACACCATATATTTT. It specifies CASSSTGGGNTIYF.

The rearrangement uses TRBV5-4 and TRBJ2-5; 10 bases match TRBD2. Germline-derived CDR1 and CDR2 are SGHNT and YYREEE (reference sequence). This CDR3 is 16 amino acids long. The V and J ends lost 0 bases and 3 bases, in that order; junction bases with no gene match: 5. The CDR3 loop reads CASSLGVSGGEETQYF. The CDR3 DNA sequence: TGTGCCAGCAGCTTGGGGGTGAGCGGGGGGGAAGAGACCCAGTACTTC.

The chain employs TRBV6-6 and TRBJ2-7, with 10 bases aligning to TRBD2. Germline CDR1 MNHNY, CDR2 SVGAGI (reference sequence). The length of the CDR3 is 14 residues. Germline trimming cut 2 bases from V and 4 bases from J; bases unmatched to any gene: 2. The CDR3 DNA reads as TGTGCCAGCAGTTACCCACTAGCGGGATACGAGCAGTACTTC. It yields the protein CASSYPLAGYEQYF.

The rearrangement uses TRBV10-3 and TRBJ2-7; a possible D gene is TRBD1 (6 bases). The CDR3 contains 12 residues. Trimming pared 8 bases from V and 3 bases from J, leaving 11 bases between. Germline lookup yields CDR1 ENHRY and CDR2 SYGVKD. The CDR3 DNA reads as TGTGCCATCCAGGGGATAAACTACGAGCAGTACTTC. This codes for CAIQGINYEQYF.

A few counts support this clone. This chain joins TRBV10-3 and TRBJ2-1, with 7 bases that match TRBD2. Germline assignment: CDR1 ENHRY and CDR2 SYGVKD. After removal of 0 bases from V and 6 bases from J, the junction contained 5 bases not matched to a gene. The CDR3 is 15 amino acids. This chain's CDR3 is CAISESATSRNEQFF. CDR3 nucleotide sequence: TGTGCCATCAGTGAGTCTGCGACTAGCCGCAATGAGCAGTTCTTC.

V gene TRBV5-1 combines with J gene TRBJ2-1, with 7 positions matching TRBD2. The CDR3 spans 15 residues. Germline trimming cut 0 bases from V and 5 bases from J; bases unmatched to any gene: 5. Looked up from germline, CDR1 is SGHRS and CDR2 is YFSETQ. The CDR3 protein is CASSLERDSNNEQFF. The DNA for the CDR3 is TGCGCCAGCAGCTTGGAGCGGGATAGTAACAATGAGCAGTTCTTC.

The chain is built from TRBV18 and TRBJ2-1, with D possibly matching TRBD1 (6 bases). V was trimmed by 1 base and J by 2 bases, leaving 9 bases between them. The CDR3 is 15 residues long. Germline V gene sequence: CDR1 KGHSH, CDR2 LQKENI. The CDR3 nucleotides read TGTGCCAGCTCACCACAGGGGGAGACCTACAATGAGCAGTTCTTC. This sequence encodes CASSPQGETYNEQFF.

The CDR3, as DNA: TGCGCCAGCAGTGACCTGACTAGCGGGAGTACAGAGACCCAGTACTTC. Its translation is CASSDLTSGSTETQYF. The chain links TRBV10-1 to TRBJ2-5; 12 positions match TRBD2. Germline CDR1 and CDR2: WNHNN and SYGVQD (reference sequence). Losses at the gene ends were 3 bases for V and 4 bases for J; bases not matched to a gene: 6. The CDR3 is 16 residues long.

The rearrangement joins TRBV5-1 to TRBJ2-1; D possibly corresponds to TRBD2 (6 bases). The CDR3 totals 13 residues. CDR1 SGHRS and CDR2 YFSETQ come from the germline V gene. The ends were cut back, 0 bases at V and 9 bases at J, with 10 bases in the middle. CDR3 nucleotides: TGCGCCAGCAGCTTGGCGGGGCGGGGTGAGCAGTTCTTC. This gives the protein CASSLAGRGEQFF.

The gene calls are TRBV11-2 and TRBJ1-6; no definite D call. Germline CDR1 is SGHAT and CDR2 is FQNNGV. The CDR3 covers 12 residues. V lost 3 bases to trimming and J lost 5 bases, with 2 bases between them. CDR3 bases: TGTGCCAGCAGCTTCGATAATTCACCCCTCCACTTT. Protein sequence: CASSFDNSPLHF.

This clone was detected only once. The chain is built from TRBV11-2 and TRBJ2-1, with D possibly matching TRBD2 (6 bases). The CDR3 is made up of 15 amino acids. Trimming left V 4 bases short and J 7 bases short, with 17 bases between. From germline, CDR1 is SGHAT and CDR2 FQNNGV. CDR3 coding DNA: TGTGCCAGCAGCTCCCTTGGGGCGGGAAGAAATGAGCAGTTCTTC. Its translation is CASSSLGAGRNEQFF.

In this sample, this clone turned up a few times. This sequence joins TRBV27 and TRBJ1-2; 7 bases agree with TRBD1. V lost 6 bases, J lost 2 bases, and 6 bases stayed unmatched. The CDR3 extends over 14 amino acids. Germline CDR1 reads MNHEY; CDR2 reads SMNVEV (reference sequence). The CDR3 here is CASRRDSQNYGYTF. CDR3 DNA: TGTGCCAGCAGACGGGACAGCCAAAACTATGGCTACACCTTC.

This chain links TRBV5-5 with TRBJ1-3; D gene uncertain. CDR1 and CDR2 (germline): SGHKS, YYEKEE (reference sequence). Between the trimmed V and J ends, which lost 4 bases and 0 bases, there was a span of 11 bases. This CDR3 has 15 residues. CDR3 sequence: CASSPRHSSGNTIYF. Written as DNA, the CDR3 is TGTGCCAGCAGCCCACGACACAGCTCTGGAAACACCATATATTTT.

The chain links TRBV6-5 to TRBJ2-7; D might be TRBD2 (6 bases). The CDR3 runs to 15 residues. Germline V gene sequence: CDR1 MNHEY, CDR2 SVGAGI. The ends were cut back, 4 bases at V and 5 bases at J, with 18 bases in the middle. CDR3 sequence: CASSSLPGSVNEQYF. The CDR3, as DNA: TGTGCCAGCAGTTCCCTCCCCGGGAGCGTCAACGAGCAGTACTTC.

This chain uses TRBV9 with TRBJ2-7, with 12 bases fitting TRBD2. This CDR3 is built from 15 residues. After removal of 4 bases from V and 5 bases from J, the junction contained 7 bases not matched to a gene. From germline, CDR1 is SGDLS and CDR2 YYNGEE. As DNA, the CDR3 is TGTGCCAGCAGCAGAGAGACTAGCGGGAGCCACGAGCAGTACTTC. Its protein product is CASSRETSGSHEQYF.